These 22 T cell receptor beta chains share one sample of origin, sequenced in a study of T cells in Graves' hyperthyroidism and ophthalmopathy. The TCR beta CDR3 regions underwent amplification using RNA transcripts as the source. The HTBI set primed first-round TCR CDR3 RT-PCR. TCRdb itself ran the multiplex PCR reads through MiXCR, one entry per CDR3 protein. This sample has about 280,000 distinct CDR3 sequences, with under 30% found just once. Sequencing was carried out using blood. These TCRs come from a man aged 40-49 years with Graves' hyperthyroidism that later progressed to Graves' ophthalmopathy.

CDR3 nucleotides: TGTGCCACCAGTAAAACAGGGGTTAACTATGGCTACACCTTC. It encodes CATSKTGVNYGYTF. The rearrangement joins TRBV24-1 to TRBJ1-2; TRBD1 matches at 7 bases. CDR1 is KGHDR and CDR2 is SFDVKD in the germline V gene. Trimming took 6 bases from V and 1 from J; bases not matched to a gene: 4. This CDR3 contains 14 residues.

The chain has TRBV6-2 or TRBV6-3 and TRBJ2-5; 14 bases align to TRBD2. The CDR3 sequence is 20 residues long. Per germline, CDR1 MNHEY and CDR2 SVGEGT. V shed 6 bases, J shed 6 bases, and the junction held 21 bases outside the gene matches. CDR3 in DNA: TGTGCCAGCAGCCCGTGGCCCCCGGGACTAGCGGGAGCGGGAGGAAAGACCCAGTACTTC. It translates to CASSPWPPGLAGAGGKTQYF.

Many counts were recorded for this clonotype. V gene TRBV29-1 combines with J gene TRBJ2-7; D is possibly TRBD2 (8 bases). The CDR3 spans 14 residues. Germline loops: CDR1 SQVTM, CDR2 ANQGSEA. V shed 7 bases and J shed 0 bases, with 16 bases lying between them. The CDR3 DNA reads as TGCAGCGCACGGGAGGGGGCCAACTCCTACGAGCAGTACTTC. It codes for CSAREGANSYEQYF.

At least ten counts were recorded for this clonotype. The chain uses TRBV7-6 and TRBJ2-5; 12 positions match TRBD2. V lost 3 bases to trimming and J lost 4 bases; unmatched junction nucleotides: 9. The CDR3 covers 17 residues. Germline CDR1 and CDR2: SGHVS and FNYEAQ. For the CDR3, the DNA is TGTGCCAGCAGCTTTCCCCTACTAGCGGGAGGCGCAGAGACCCAGTACTTC. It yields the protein CASSFPLLAGGAETQYF.

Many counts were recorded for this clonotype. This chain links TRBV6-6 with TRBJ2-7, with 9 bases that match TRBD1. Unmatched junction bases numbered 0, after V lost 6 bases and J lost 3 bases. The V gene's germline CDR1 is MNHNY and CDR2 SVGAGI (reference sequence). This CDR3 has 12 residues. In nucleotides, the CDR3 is TGTGCCAGCAGGACAGGGGGCTACGAGCAGTACTTC. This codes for CASRTGGYEQYF.

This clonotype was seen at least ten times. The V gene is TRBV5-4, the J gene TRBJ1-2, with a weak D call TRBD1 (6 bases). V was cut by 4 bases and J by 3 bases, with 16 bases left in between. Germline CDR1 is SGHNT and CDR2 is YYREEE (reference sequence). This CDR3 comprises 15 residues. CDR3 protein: CASSHSGGGYYGYTF. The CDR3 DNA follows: TGTGCCAGCAGCCATTCTGGGGGCGGCTACTATGGCTACACCTTC.

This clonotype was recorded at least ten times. Here the CDR3 reads CAWSLEGTWSNQPQHF. CDR3 nucleotides: TGTGCCTGGAGTCTGGAGGGAACCTGGAGCAATCAGCCCCAGCATTTT. The chain joins TRBV30 to TRBJ1-5; D remains unclear. The CDR3 loop spans 16 amino acids. Trimming cost V 2 bases and J 1 base, with 15 bases left between them. The germline gives CDR1 GTSNPN, CDR2 SVGIG (reference sequence).

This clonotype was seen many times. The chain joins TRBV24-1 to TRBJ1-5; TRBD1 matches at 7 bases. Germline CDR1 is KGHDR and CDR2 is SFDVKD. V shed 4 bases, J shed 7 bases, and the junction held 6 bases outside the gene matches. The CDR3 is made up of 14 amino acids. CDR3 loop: CATSDRQGFQPQHF. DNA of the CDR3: TGTGCCACCAGTGACCGACAGGGATTCCAGCCCCAGCATTTT.

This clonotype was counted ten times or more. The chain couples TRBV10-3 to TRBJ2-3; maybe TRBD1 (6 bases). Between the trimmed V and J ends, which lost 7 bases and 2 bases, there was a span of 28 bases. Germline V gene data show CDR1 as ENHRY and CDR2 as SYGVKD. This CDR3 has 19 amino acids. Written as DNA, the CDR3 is TGTGCCATCACCCGGGACACGCGAAGCCGAACTAGGGTCACAGATACGCAGTATTTT. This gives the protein CAITRDTRSRTRVTDTQYF.

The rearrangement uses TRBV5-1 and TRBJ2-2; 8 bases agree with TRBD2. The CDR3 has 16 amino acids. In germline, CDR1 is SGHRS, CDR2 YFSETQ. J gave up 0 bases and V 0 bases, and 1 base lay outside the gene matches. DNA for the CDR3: TGCGCCAGCAGCTTGGCGGGGGGGCCGAACACCGGGGAGCTGTTTTTT. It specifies CASSLAGGPNTGELFF. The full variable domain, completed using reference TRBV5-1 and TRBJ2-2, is KAGVTQTPRYLIKTRGQQVTLSCSPISGHRSVSWYQQTPGQGLQFLFEYFSETQRNKGNFPGRFSGRQFSNSRSEMNVSTLELGDSALYLCASSLAGGPNTGELFFGEGSRLTVL.

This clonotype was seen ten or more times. In nucleotides, the CDR3 is TGTGCCAGCAGTTCCCTACTCCGGGAGCAGTACTTC. This sequence encodes CASSSLLREQYF. The chain has TRBV27 and TRBJ2-7; D unclear. CDR1 and CDR2 from the germline V gene are MNHEY and SMNVEV (reference sequence). The V and J ends lost 4 bases and 7 bases respectively, with 11 bases between them. CDR3 size: 12 residues.

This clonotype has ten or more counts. The CDR3 sequence: CASSEFEGNTEAFF. Here the CDR3 DNA reads TGCGCCAGCAGTGAGTTTGAGGGGAACACTGAAGCTTTCTTT. This chain links TRBV10-2 with TRBJ1-1; the D is unclear. The CDR3 consists of 14 residues. Trimming removed 1 base from V and 1 base from J, with 7 bases in between. Germline V lookup: CDR1 WSHSY, CDR2 SAAADI.

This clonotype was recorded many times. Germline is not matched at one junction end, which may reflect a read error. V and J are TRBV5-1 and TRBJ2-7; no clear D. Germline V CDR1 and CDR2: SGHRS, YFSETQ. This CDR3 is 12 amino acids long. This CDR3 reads CASSSSSYEQYF. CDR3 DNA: TGTGCCAGCAGTTCCTCCTCCTACGAGCAGTACTTC. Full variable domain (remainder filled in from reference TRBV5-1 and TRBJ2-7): KAGVTQTPRYLIKTRGQQVTLSCSPISGHRSVSWYQQTPGQGLQFLFEYFSETQRNKGNFPGRFSGRQFSNSRSEMNVSTLELGDSALYLCASSSSSYEQYFGPGTRLTVT.

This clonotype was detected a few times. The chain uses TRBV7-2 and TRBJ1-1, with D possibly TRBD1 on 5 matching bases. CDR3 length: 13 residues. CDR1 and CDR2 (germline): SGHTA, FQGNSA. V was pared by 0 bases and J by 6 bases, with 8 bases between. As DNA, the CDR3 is TGTGCCAGCAGCTTAGCCCGGGGGGCTGAAGCTTTCTTT. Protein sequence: CASSLARGAEAFF. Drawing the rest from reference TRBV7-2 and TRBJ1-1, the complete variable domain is GAGVSQSPSNKVTEKGKDVELRCDPISGHTALYWYRQSLGQGLEFLIYFQGNSAPDKSGLPSDRFSAERTGGSVSTLTIQRTQQEDSAVYLCASSLARGAEAFFGQGTRLTVV.

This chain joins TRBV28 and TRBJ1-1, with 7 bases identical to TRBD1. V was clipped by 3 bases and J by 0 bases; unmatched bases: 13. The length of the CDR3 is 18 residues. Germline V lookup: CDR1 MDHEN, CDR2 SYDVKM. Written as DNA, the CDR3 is TGTGCCAGCAGTTTGGTCGGGACAGCTACTTCCATGAACACTGAAGCTTTCTTT. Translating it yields CASSLVGTATSMNTEAFF. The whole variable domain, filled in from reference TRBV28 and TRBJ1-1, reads DVKVTQSSRYLVKRTGEKVFLECVQDMDHENMFWYRQDPGLGLRLIYFSYDVKMKEKGDIPEGYSVSREKKERFSLILESASTNQTSMYLCASSLVGTATSMNTEAFFGQGTRLTVV.

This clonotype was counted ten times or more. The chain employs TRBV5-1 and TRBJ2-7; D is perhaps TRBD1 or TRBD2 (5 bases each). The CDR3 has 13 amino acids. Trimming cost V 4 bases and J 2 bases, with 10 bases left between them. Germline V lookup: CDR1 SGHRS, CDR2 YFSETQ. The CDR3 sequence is CASSTGTTYEQYF. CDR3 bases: TGCGCCAGCAGCACCGGGACCACCTACGAGCAGTACTTC.

As DNA, the CDR3 is TGTGCCAGCAGCATTGGGACAGGGGGCTCTGGAAACACCATATATTTT. This codes for CASSIGTGGSGNTIYF. This chain connects TRBV7-8 to TRBJ1-3; 11 bases fit TRBD1. Losses at the gene ends were 5 bases for V and 0 bases for J; bases not matched to a gene: 3. The CDR3 contains 16 residues. Looked up from germline, CDR1 is SGHVS and CDR2 is FQNEAQ.

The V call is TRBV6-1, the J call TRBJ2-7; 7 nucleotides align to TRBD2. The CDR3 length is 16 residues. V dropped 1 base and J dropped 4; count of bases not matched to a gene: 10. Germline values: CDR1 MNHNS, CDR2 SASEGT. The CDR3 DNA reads TGTGCCAGCAGTGAAGGTCAGAGCGGGGCGGGATACGAGCAGTACTTC. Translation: CASSEGQSGAGYEQYF.

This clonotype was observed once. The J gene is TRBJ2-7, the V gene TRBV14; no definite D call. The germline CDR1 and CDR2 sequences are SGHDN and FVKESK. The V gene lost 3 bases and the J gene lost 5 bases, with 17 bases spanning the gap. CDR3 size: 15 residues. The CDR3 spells CASSHQGVGLNEQYF. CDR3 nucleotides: TGTGCCAGCAGCCACCAAGGAGTAGGTCTAAACGAGCAGTACTTC. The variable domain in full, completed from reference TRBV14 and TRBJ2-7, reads EAGVTQFPSHSVIEKGQTVTLRCDPISGHDNLYWYRRVMGKEIKFLLHFVKESKQDESGMPNNRFLAERTGGTYSTLKVQPAELEDSGVYFCASSHQGVGLNEQYFGPGTRLTVT.

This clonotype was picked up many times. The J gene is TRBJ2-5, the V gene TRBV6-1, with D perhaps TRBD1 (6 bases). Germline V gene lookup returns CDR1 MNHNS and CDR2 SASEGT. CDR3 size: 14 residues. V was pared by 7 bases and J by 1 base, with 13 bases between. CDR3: CASTPPQGQETQYF. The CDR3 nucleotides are TGTGCCAGCACTCCGCCACAGGGCCAAGAGACCCAGTACTTC.

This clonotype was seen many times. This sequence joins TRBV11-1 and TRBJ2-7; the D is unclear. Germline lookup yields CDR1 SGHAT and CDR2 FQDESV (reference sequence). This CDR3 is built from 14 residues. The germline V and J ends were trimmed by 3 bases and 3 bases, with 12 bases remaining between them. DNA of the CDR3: TGTGCCAGCAGCTTCCCCGCAGGTAACTACGAGCAGTACTTC. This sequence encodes CASSFPAGNYEQYF.

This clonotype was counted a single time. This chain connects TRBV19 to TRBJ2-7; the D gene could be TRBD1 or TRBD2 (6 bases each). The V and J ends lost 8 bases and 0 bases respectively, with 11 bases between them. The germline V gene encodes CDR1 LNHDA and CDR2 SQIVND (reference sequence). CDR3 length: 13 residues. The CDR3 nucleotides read TGTGCCAGTGGGGGGCCATACTCCTACGAGCAGTACTTC. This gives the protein CASGGPYSYEQYF.